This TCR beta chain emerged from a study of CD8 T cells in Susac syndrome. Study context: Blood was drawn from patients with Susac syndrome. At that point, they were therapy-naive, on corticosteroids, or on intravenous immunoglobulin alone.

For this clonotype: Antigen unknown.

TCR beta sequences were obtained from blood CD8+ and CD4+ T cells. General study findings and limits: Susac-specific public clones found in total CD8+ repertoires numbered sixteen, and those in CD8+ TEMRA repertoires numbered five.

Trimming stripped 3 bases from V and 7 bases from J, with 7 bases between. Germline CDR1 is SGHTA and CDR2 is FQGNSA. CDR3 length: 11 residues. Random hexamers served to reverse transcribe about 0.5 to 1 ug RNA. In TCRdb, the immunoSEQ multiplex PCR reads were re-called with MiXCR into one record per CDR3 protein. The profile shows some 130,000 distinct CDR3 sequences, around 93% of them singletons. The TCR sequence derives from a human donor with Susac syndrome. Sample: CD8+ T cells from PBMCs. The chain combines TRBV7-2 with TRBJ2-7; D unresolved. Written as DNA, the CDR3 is TGTGCCAGCAGCTTGATCGGGGAGCAGTACTTC. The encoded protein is CASSLIGEQYF.